This TCR beta chain was sequenced during a study of shared clonotypes between healthy human individuals. Clones were sequenced by immunoSEQ multiplex PCR, and TCRdb holds only the in-frame ones, with some missing. The data show around 200,000 clones, with 65% to 70% seen just once and under 11% held by the top ten. V lost 5 bases to trimming and J lost 3 bases, with 9 bases between them. CDR3 size: 13 residues. Germline V CDR1 and CDR2: SGDLS, YYNGEE. The chain couples TRBV9 to TRBJ2-1, with no clear D. The sequence derives from a man younger than 45 in good health. Sequencing used memory CD4+ T cells sorted from blood. Indicated subset: CD45RA-negative fraction. CDR3 DNA sequence: TGTGCCAGCAGTCGAGATGGCTACAATGAGCAGTTCTTC. Its protein product is CASSRDGYNEQFF.